The table lists the clone carrying this TCR beta chain with a few counts. Germline V gene data show CDR1 as SGHRS and CDR2 as YFSETQ. The CDR3 length is 16 residues. Trimming shortened V by 0 bases and J by 7 bases, and 20 bases separated the two germline ends. This entry is derived from a study of T cells after yellow fever vaccination. Each CDR3 protein gets one entry after TCRdb re-called the 5' RACE reads with MiXCR. This table has 250,000 to 350,000 distinct CDR3 sequences, 6.8% appearing once. This receptor was obtained from a man aged 18 to 29 who received the YFV17D yellow fever vaccine. Material: PBMCs, obtained around 45 days after the first yellow fever vaccination. The chain uses TRBV5-1 and TRBJ2-7, with D perhaps matching TRBD1 or TRBD2 (5 bases each). CDR3 coding DNA: TGCGCCAGCAGCTTGGCGACCCAGGGTGGCTCGGGGGAGCAGTACTTC. Translating gives CASSLATQGGSGEQYF.